A selection of T cell receptor beta chains follows, all from one sample in a study of CD8+ T cells in alopecia areata. The table came from immunoSEQ multiplex PCR; TCRdb's copy has only in-frame clones and leaves some out. In the table there are some 110,000 clones, roughly 50% of which are singletons. The sequenced sample was CD8+ T cells sorted from blood, obtained at week 24, from a patient treated with tofacitinib. Source of these receptors: a human donor with alopecia areata. CDR3s include the opening cysteine and the closing phenylalanine or tryptophan. D genes are given only for firm matches. Some rows mark clone size as missing; the rest say once, few, many or name a class of expanded clone.

cdr3_nt | cdr3_aa | d_call | j_call | clone_size | v_call
TGCAGCGTTGAAGAGAATCCTGGACCGAAGTACTTC | CSVEENPGPKYF | - | TRBJ2-5 | - | TRBV29-1
TGTGCTAGTGGACGGACAGGGGACTACGAGCAGTACTTC | CASGRTGDYEQYF | TRBD1 | TRBJ2-7 | - | TRBV12-5
TGTGCCAGCAGCTCCACAGCGGGGGACACAGATACGCAGTATTTT | CASSSTAGDTDTQYF | TRBD2 | TRBJ2-3 | few | TRBV9
TGTGCCAGCAGCCAAGACGTCACTGGTGGCGGCTACACCTTC | CASSQDVTGGGYTF | - | TRBJ1-2 | few | TRBV4-2
TGTGCCAGCAGTGAATCGTACAGCCACAATGAAAAACTGTTTTTT | CASSESYSHNEKLFF | - | TRBJ1-4 | - | TRBV2
TGCGCCAGCAGCCAACCTACAGGGGACGAGCAGTACTTC | CASSQPTGDEQYF | TRBD1 | TRBJ2-7 | - | TRBV4-1
TGTGCCAGCAGTTACTCCCGTTTCGAGACCCAGTACTTC | CASSYSRFETQYF | - | TRBJ2-5 | - | TRBV6-5
TGTGCCAGCAGGCTCCAGGGAGCGAATCAGCCCCAGCATTTT | CASRLQGANQPQHF | - | TRBJ1-5 | - | TRBV6-6
TGTGCCAGCAGCACGGACAGGGCCTTCCAAGAGACCCAGTACTTC | CASSTDRAFQETQYF | TRBD1 | TRBJ2-5 | - | TRBV7-9
TGTGCCTGGAGTGTAGAGGGACAGGGGAACACTGAAGCTTTCTTT | CAWSVEGQGNTEAFF | TRBD1 | TRBJ1-1 | few | TRBV30
TGTGCCAGCAGCCAAGAGCCAGGGAAAAACTATGGCTACACCTTC | CASSQEPGKNYGYTF | - | TRBJ1-2 | few | TRBV4-2
TGTGCCAGCGATGCGAGCTCTGGGGCCAACGTCCTGACTTTC | CASDASSGANVLTF | - | TRBJ2-6 | - | TRBV25-1